Listed below are T cell receptor beta chains from one sample, sequenced in a study of cytomegalovirus exposure and HLA in healthy donors. TCRdb's table, derived via immunoSEQ multiplex PCR, lists solely in-frame clones and lacks some. This table has tens of thousands of clones, 95% appearing once. Sequences were obtained from PBMCs. These receptors all come from a woman aged 18-35 years in good health and CMV-seropositive. Both conserved end residues are part of each CDR3. The order of the fields is V gene, D gene, J gene, clone size, CDR3 DNA, CDR3 protein. D genes are given only for firm matches. Clone sizes are given selectively: once, few, many, or a class where the clone is expanded.

v_gene: TRBV11-2; d_gene: TRBD2; j_gene: TRBJ2-7; abundance: NA; CDR3nt: TGTGCCAGCAGCTTGGGACTAGCTCGTCGCGAGCAGTACTTC; CDR3aa: CASSLGLARREQYF
v_gene: TRBV11-2; d_gene: NA; j_gene: TRBJ1-1; abundance: NA; CDR3nt: TGTGCCAGCAGCGGCGGGGGGATGAACACTGAAGCTTTCTTT; CDR3aa: CASSGGGMNTEAFF
v_gene: TRBV12-5; d_gene: TRBD2; j_gene: TRBJ2-1; abundance: NA; CDR3nt: TGTGCTAGTGGTTTGCTCGGGGGGATGGAGCAGTTCTTC; CDR3aa: CASGLLGGMEQFF
v_gene: TRBV5-6; d_gene: NA; j_gene: TRBJ1-2; abundance: NA; CDR3nt: TGTGCCAGCAGCTACAGAGACGGAAACTATGGCTACACCTTC; CDR3aa: CASSYRDGNYGYTF
v_gene: TRBV5-6; d_gene: TRBD1; j_gene: TRBJ1-2; abundance: NA; CDR3nt: TGTGCCAGCAGCGTCACAGGGGACTATGGCTACACCTTC; CDR3aa: CASSVTGDYGYTF
v_gene: TRBV28; d_gene: TRBD1; j_gene: TRBJ1-2; abundance: NA; CDR3nt: TGTGCCAGCAGTTTAAGGATCAGGGGGCGCGGTGACTATGGCTACACCTTC; CDR3aa: CASSLRIRGRGDYGYTF
v_gene: TRBV5-1; d_gene: NA; j_gene: TRBJ1-5; abundance: NA; CDR3nt: TGCGCCAGCAGCTTGGGGCAGGGAGGAAATCAGCCCCAGCATTTT; CDR3aa: CASSLGQGGNQPQHF
v_gene: TRBV5-1; d_gene: TRBD2; j_gene: TRBJ2-5; abundance: NA; CDR3nt: TGCGCCAGCAGCCACCTTCGCGGGGGGGCATCTGGGGAGACCCAGTACTTC; CDR3aa: CASSHLRGGASGETQYF
v_gene: TRBV7-9; d_gene: NA; j_gene: TRBJ1-1; abundance: NA; CDR3nt: TGTGCCAGCAGCTATTTCGGGGTTACTGAAGCTTTCTTT; CDR3aa: CASSYFGVTEAFF
v_gene: TRBV4-1; d_gene: TRBD2; j_gene: TRBJ2-5; abundance: once; CDR3nt: TGCGCCAGCAGCCAAGGTCGGGCTAGCGGGAGGGGGGAGACCCAGTACTTC; CDR3aa: CASSQGRASGRGETQYF
v_gene: TRBV6-1; d_gene: TRBD1; j_gene: TRBJ1-5; abundance: NA; CDR3nt: TGTGCCAGCAGTGACCCAACAGGGGGCTATGGGCAGCCCCAGCATTTT; CDR3aa: CASSDPTGGYGQPQHF
v_gene: TRBV2; d_gene: NA; j_gene: TRBJ2-2; abundance: NA; CDR3nt: TGTGCCAGCATCCTAGAGGCCGGAGGGAGCACCGGGGAGCTGTTTTTT; CDR3aa: CASILEAGGSTGELFF
v_gene: TRBV5-4; d_gene: NA; j_gene: TRBJ1-2; abundance: NA; CDR3nt: TGTGCCAGCAGCCCCCCCGGGATATATGGCTACACCTTC; CDR3aa: CASSPPGIYGYTF
v_gene: TRBV15; d_gene: TRBD2; j_gene: TRBJ2-1; abundance: NA; CDR3nt: TGTGCCACCAGCAGATCGGGAGGCGGGGGGGACAATGAGCAGTTCTTC; CDR3aa: CATSRSGGGGDNEQFF
v_gene: TRBV28; d_gene: TRBD1; j_gene: TRBJ2-7; abundance: NA; CDR3nt: TGTGCCAGCAGTTTGGCCCGTCGACAGGGTCCCAACGAGCAGTACTTC; CDR3aa: CASSLARRQGPNEQYF
v_gene: TRBV28; d_gene: TRBD1; j_gene: TRBJ1-3; abundance: NA; CDR3nt: TGTGCCAGCAGCACCGGGACAGGTATATCTGGAAACACCATATATTTT; CDR3aa: CASSTGTGISGNTIYF
v_gene: TRBV18; d_gene: NA; j_gene: TRBJ1-2; abundance: NA; CDR3nt: TGTGCCAGCTCACCACTGGCTAGCAATAACTATGGCTACACCTTC; CDR3aa: CASSPLASNNYGYTF
v_gene: TRBV28; d_gene: TRBD2; j_gene: TRBJ2-7; abundance: NA; CDR3nt: TGTGCCAGCAGTTTGTATAGCGGGAGGAGCTCCTACGAGCAGTACTTC; CDR3aa: CASSLYSGRSSYEQYF
v_gene: TRBV28; d_gene: TRBD2; j_gene: TRBJ2-2; abundance: once; CDR3nt: TGTGCCAGCAGTTTATGGCTGACTAGCGGGGGGGCCGGCGGGGAGCTGTTTTTT; CDR3aa: CASSLWLTSGGAGGELFF
v_gene: TRBV7-9; d_gene: TRBD2; j_gene: TRBJ2-1; abundance: NA; CDR3nt: TGTGCCAGCAGCTTGACTCATGTGCCAGCGGGGGGTGATGGGCAGTTCTTC; CDR3aa: CASSLTHVPAGGDGQFF
v_gene: TRBV18; d_gene: NA; j_gene: TRBJ1-2; abundance: NA; CDR3nt: TGTGCCAGCTCACCCCGGTCTAGAGATGGCTACACCTTC; CDR3aa: CASSPRSRDGYTF
v_gene: TRBV28; d_gene: NA; j_gene: TRBJ2-6; abundance: NA; CDR3nt: TGTGCCAGCGGGCGGGGCTCTGGGGCCAACGTCCTGACTTTC; CDR3aa: CASGRGSGANVLTF
v_gene: TRBV6-1; d_gene: NA; j_gene: TRBJ1-2; abundance: NA; CDR3nt: TGTGCCAGCAGTGAAGCCGGGGGGTTAGGCTATGGCTACACCTTC; CDR3aa: CASSEAGGLGYGYTF
v_gene: TRBV28; d_gene: TRBD1; j_gene: TRBJ1-5; abundance: NA; CDR3nt: TGTGCCAGCAGTACTGGACAGGGTCGGGTTATGGCCCAGCATTTT; CDR3aa: CASSTGQGRVMAQHF
v_gene: TRBV14; d_gene: TRBD2; j_gene: TRBJ2-3; abundance: NA; CDR3nt: TGTGCCAGCAGCAAGCGGGACGATACGCAGTATTTT; CDR3aa: CASSKRDDTQYF
v_gene: TRBV10-3; d_gene: NA; j_gene: TRBJ2-1; abundance: NA; CDR3nt: TGTGCCATCAGGGGGGAGGTCGGGTCCCCGGGGCAGTTCTTC; CDR3aa: CAIRGEVGSPGQFF
v_gene: TRBV4-1; d_gene: NA; j_gene: TRBJ1-1; abundance: NA; CDR3nt: TGCGCCAGCAGCCAACGCCAGGGTAGCACTGAAGCTTTCTTT; CDR3aa: CASSQRQGSTEAFF
v_gene: TRBV14; d_gene: TRBD2; j_gene: TRBJ2-6; abundance: NA; CDR3nt: TGTGCCAGCAGCTCAGGACAATCAAGCGGGGGGGCCCCTGGGGCCAACGTCCTGACTTTC; CDR3aa: CASSSGQSSGGAPGANVLTF
v_gene: TRBV4-1; d_gene: NA; j_gene: TRBJ2-7; abundance: NA; CDR3nt: TGCGCCAGCAGCCAAGATGATGGTAGCGGCTACGAGCAGTACTTC; CDR3aa: CASSQDDGSGYEQYF
v_gene: TRBV5-8; d_gene: NA; j_gene: TRBJ1-2; abundance: NA; CDR3nt: TGTGCCAGCAGCCCTCGGATTTACAGGGTGAATGGCTACACCTTC; CDR3aa: CASSPRIYRVNGYTF
v_gene: TRBV28; d_gene: TRBD2; j_gene: TRBJ2-1; abundance: NA; CDR3nt: TGTGCCAGCAGAAGAGCGGGGGATACTTACAATGAGCAGTTCTTC; CDR3aa: CASRRAGDTYNEQFF
v_gene: TRBV28; d_gene: NA; j_gene: TRBJ2-7; abundance: NA; CDR3nt: TGTGCCAGCAGTCCCGGGGATCTTAGCTCCTACGAGCAGTACTTC; CDR3aa: CASSPGDLSSYEQYF
v_gene: TRBV6-5; d_gene: NA; j_gene: TRBJ2-2; abundance: NA; CDR3nt: TGTGCCAGCTCTCCTCGAGTCAACTCGGCCGGGGAGCTGTTTTTT; CDR3aa: CASSPRVNSAGELFF
v_gene: TRBV9; d_gene: NA; j_gene: TRBJ2-2; abundance: NA; CDR3nt: TGTGCCAGTGCGGAGGGGTTCGGGGAGCTGTTTTTT; CDR3aa: CASAEGFGELFF
v_gene: TRBV7-3; d_gene: NA; j_gene: TRBJ2-2; abundance: NA; CDR3nt: TGTGCCAGCAGCCTCCGCGGGACGGCAAACACCGGGGAGCTGTTTTTT; CDR3aa: CASSLRGTANTGELFF
v_gene: TRBV5-1; d_gene: NA; j_gene: TRBJ1-1; abundance: NA; CDR3nt: TGCGCCAGCAGCTCATTCTCACAGGAGATGAACACTGAAGCTTTCTTT; CDR3aa: CASSSFSQEMNTEAFF
v_gene: TRBV29-1; d_gene: NA; j_gene: TRBJ1-1; abundance: NA; CDR3nt: TGCAGCGTTGAACGAGGAGGGAACACTGAAGCTTTCTTT; CDR3aa: CSVERGGNTEAFF
v_gene: TRBV6-1; d_gene: TRBD1; j_gene: TRBJ1-2; abundance: NA; CDR3nt: TGTGCCAGCAGTTTCCGGGACAGTGATGGCTACACCTTC; CDR3aa: CASSFRDSDGYTF
v_gene: TRBV10-3; d_gene: TRBD1; j_gene: TRBJ1-4; abundance: NA; CDR3nt: TGTGCCATCAGCGCAGGGGGCTTGGCTAATGAAAAACTGTTTTTT; CDR3aa: CAISAGGLANEKLFF
v_gene: TRBV5-1; d_gene: NA; j_gene: TRBJ1-2; abundance: once; CDR3nt: TGCGCCAGCAGCTTAGACAGTTATGGCTACACCTTC; CDR3aa: CASSLDSYGYTF
v_gene: TRBV5-6; d_gene: TRBD1; j_gene: TRBJ1-6; abundance: NA; CDR3nt: TGTGCCAGCCGACAATTGGACAGGGATTATAATTCACCCCTCCACTTT; CDR3aa: CASRQLDRDYNSPLHF
v_gene: TRBV7-8; d_gene: TRBD2; j_gene: TRBJ2-7; abundance: NA; CDR3nt: TGTGCCAGCAGCGATAGAGCGGGGGGGCTGTATGAGCAGTACTTC; CDR3aa: CASSDRAGGLYEQYF
v_gene: TRBV10-3; d_gene: NA; j_gene: TRBJ2-1; abundance: NA; CDR3nt: TGTGCCATCAGTGAGTCAAGGACAGTCAATGAGCAGTTCTTC; CDR3aa: CAISESRTVNEQFF
v_gene: TRBV18; d_gene: NA; j_gene: TRBJ2-3; abundance: NA; CDR3nt: TGTGCCAGCTCCCCGAGGGGCACAGATACGCAGTATTTT; CDR3aa: CASSPRGTDTQYF
v_gene: TRBV23-1; d_gene: NA; j_gene: TRBJ2-7; abundance: NA; CDR3nt: TGCGCCAGCAGTCACACACCTTCCTACGAGCAGTACTTC; CDR3aa: CASSHTPSYEQYF
v_gene: TRBV28; d_gene: NA; j_gene: TRBJ1-2; abundance: NA; CDR3nt: TGTGCCAGCAGTTTATCTACTACATGGACTAGGGGCTACACCTTC; CDR3aa: CASSLSTTWTRGYTF
v_gene: TRBV7-9; d_gene: TRBD2; j_gene: TRBJ2-3; abundance: NA; CDR3nt: TGTGCCAGCAGCTGGGGCCTAGCGGGAATTTTGACAGATACGCAGTATTTT; CDR3aa: CASSWGLAGILTDTQYF
v_gene: TRBV30; d_gene: NA; j_gene: TRBJ1-5; abundance: NA; CDR3nt: TGTGCCTGGACCGAACAGGGCTTCCATCAGCCCCAGCATTTT; CDR3aa: CAWTEQGFHQPQHF
v_gene: TRBV7-2; d_gene: NA; j_gene: TRBJ2-7; abundance: NA; CDR3nt: TGTGCCAGCAGCTTAGGTCCTTCAGGGGGGCACTACGAGCAGTACTTC; CDR3aa: CASSLGPSGGHYEQYF
v_gene: TRBV29-1; d_gene: NA; j_gene: TRBJ2-7; abundance: NA; CDR3nt: TGCAGCGTATCGGGTGGTAAATCCTCCTACGAGCAGTACTTC; CDR3aa: CSVSGGKSSYEQYF
v_gene: TRBV28; d_gene: TRBD1; j_gene: TRBJ1-6; abundance: NA; CDR3nt: TGTGCCACCAACGACAGGGGCTCCTATAATTCACCCCTCCACTTT; CDR3aa: CATNDRGSYNSPLHF
v_gene: TRBV7-9; d_gene: TRBD2; j_gene: TRBJ2-7; abundance: NA; CDR3nt: TGTGCCAGCCAGCGTCTAGCGGGAGTTAACGAGCAGTACTTC; CDR3aa: CASQRLAGVNEQYF
v_gene: TRBV4-1; d_gene: NA; j_gene: TRBJ2-2; abundance: NA; CDR3nt: TGCGCCAGCAGCCAGAATAGAGGGGGGGAGCTGTTTTTT; CDR3aa: CASSQNRGGELFF
v_gene: TRBV29-1; d_gene: NA; j_gene: TRBJ2-1; abundance: NA; CDR3nt: TGCAGCGCCCATGCCGCAGGCCCTGAGCAGTTCTTC; CDR3aa: CSAHAAGPEQFF
v_gene: TRBV18; d_gene: NA; j_gene: TRBJ2-7; abundance: NA; CDR3nt: TGTGCCAGCTCACCCGCTGGGGCCGGTTTTGGGTACGAGCAGTACTTC; CDR3aa: CASSPAGAGFGYEQYF